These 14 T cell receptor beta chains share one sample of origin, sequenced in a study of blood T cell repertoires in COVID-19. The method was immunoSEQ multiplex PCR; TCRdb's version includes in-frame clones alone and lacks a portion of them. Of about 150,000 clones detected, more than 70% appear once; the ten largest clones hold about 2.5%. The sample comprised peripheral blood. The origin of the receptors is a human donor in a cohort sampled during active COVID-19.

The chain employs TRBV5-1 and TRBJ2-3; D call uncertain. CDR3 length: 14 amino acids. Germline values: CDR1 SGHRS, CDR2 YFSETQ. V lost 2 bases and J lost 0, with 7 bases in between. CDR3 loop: CASSFQTSTDTQYF. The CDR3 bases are TGCGCCAGCAGCTTCCAGACTAGCACAGATACGCAGTATTTT.

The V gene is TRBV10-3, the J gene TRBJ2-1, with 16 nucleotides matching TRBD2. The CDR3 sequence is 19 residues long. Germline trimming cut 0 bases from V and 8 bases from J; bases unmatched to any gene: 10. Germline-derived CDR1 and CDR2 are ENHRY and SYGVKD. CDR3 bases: TGTGCCATCAGTGAGTCGGCGGGACTAGCGGGGGGGCTGATCGATGAGCAGTTCTTC. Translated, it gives CAISESAGLAGGLIDEQFF.

CDR3 nucleotide sequence: TGTGCCAGCAGCTCGGGCGGCAGGGGGAGGGAGACCCAGTACTTC. Translating gives CASSSGGRGRETQYF. V usage is TRBV5-6 and J usage is TRBJ2-5; a possible D gene is TRBD1 (7 bases). The V end lost 3 bases, the J end lost 5 bases, and 17 bases lay between the germline ends. CDR3 length: 15 amino acids. CDR1 is SGHDT and CDR2 is YYEEEE in the germline V gene. The full variable domain, its missing parts supplied by reference TRBV5-6 and TRBJ2-5, is DAGVTQSPTHLIKTRGQQVTLRCSPKSGHDTVSWYQQALGQGPQFIFQYYEEEERQRGNFPDRFSGHQFPNYSSELNVNALLLGDSALYLCASSSGGRGRETQYFGPGTRLLVL.

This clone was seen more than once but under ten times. CDR3 sequence (DNA): TGTGCCAGCAGCGAGGGGCGGGAGGTCTCCTACGAGCAGTACTTC. Translated, it gives CASSEGREVSYEQYF. This chain joins TRBV5-4 and TRBJ2-7; 8 nucleotides line up with TRBD2. The CDR3 runs 15 residues. Per the germline V gene, CDR1 is SGHNT and CDR2 is YYREEE (reference sequence). The ends lost 4 bases at V and 0 bases at J; junction bases unmatched: 6.

CDR3 residues: CASSDLTVQAYGYTF. In DNA form, the CDR3 reads TGTGCCAGCAGTGATTTGACCGTTCAGGCCTATGGCTACACCTTC. V is TRBV2 and J is TRBJ1-2; D is undetermined. This CDR3 spans 15 amino acids. V was trimmed by 3 bases and J by 4 bases, leaving 15 bases between them. Germline-derived CDR1 and CDR2 are SNHLY and FYNNEI. Full variable domain (rest looked up from reference TRBV2 and TRBJ1-2): EPEVTQTPSHQVTQMGQEVILRCVPISNHLYFYWYRQILGQKVEFLVSFYNNEISEKSEIFDDQFSVERPDGSNFTLKIRSTKLEDSAMYFCASSDLTVQAYGYTFGSGTRLTVV.

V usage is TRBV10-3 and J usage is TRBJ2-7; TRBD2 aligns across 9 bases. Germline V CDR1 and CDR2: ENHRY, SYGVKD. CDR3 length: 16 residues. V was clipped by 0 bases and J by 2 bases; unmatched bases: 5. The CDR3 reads CAISESLSGGPYEQYF. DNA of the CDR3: TGTGCCATCAGTGAGTCCCTTAGCGGGGGTCCCTACGAGCAGTACTTC.

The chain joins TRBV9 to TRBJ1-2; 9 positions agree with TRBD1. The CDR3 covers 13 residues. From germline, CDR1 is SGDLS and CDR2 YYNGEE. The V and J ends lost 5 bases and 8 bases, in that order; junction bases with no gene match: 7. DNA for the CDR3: TGTGCCAGCAGAGCGACAGGGGGAGGAGGCTACACCTTC. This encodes CASRATGGGGYTF.

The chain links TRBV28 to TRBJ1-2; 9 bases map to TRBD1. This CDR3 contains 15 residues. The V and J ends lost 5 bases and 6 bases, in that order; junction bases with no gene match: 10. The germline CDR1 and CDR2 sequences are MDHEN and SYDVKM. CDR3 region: CASSPPDRGWDGYTF. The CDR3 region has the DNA TGTGCCAGCAGTCCCCCGGACAGGGGCTGGGATGGCTACACCTTC.

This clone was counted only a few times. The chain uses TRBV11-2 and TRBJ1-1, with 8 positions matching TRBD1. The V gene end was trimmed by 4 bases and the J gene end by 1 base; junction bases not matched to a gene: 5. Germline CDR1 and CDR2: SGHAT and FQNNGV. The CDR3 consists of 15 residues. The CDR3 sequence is CASSYRQGKNTEAFF. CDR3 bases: TGTGCCAGCAGCTACAGACAGGGGAAGAACACTGAAGCTTTCTTT.

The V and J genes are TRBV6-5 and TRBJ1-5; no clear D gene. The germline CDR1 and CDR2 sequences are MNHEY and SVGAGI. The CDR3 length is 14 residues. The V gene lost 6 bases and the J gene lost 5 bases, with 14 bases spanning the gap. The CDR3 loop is CASSSGGSHQPQHF. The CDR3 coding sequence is TGTGCCAGCAGCTCCGGTGGTTCCCATCAGCCCCAGCATTTT.

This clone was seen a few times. The DNA of the CDR3 is TGTGCCAGCAGTTTAGGGACTAGCGGGGGGACGAACACCGGGGAGCTGTTTTTT. Residues: CASSLGTSGGTNTGELFF. The gene calls are TRBV28 and TRBJ2-2; 15 positions match TRBD2. After removal of 2 bases from V and 0 bases from J, the junction contained 1 base not matched to a gene. CDR1 is MDHEN and CDR2 is SYDVKM in the germline V gene. This CDR3 is 18 amino acids long.

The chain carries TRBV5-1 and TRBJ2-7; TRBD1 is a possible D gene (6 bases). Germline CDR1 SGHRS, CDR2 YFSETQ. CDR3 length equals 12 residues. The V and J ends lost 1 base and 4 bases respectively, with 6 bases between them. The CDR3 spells CASSLQGYEQYF. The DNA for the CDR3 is TGCGCCAGCAGCTTGCAGGGGTACGAGCAGTACTTC.

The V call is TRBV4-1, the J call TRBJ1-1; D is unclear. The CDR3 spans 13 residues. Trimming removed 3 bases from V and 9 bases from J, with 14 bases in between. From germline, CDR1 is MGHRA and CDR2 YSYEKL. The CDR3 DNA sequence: TGCGCCAGCAGCCAGGCTTTCGGCGGTCAAGCTTTCTTT. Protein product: CASSQAFGGQAFF.

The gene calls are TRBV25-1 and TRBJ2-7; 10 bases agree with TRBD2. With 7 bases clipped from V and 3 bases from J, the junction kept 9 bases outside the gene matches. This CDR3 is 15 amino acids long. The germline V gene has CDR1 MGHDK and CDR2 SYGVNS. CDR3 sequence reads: CASTPGLAGVYEQYF. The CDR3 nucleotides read TGTGCCAGCACTCCCGGGCTAGCGGGGGTCTACGAGCAGTACTTC.